A selection of T cell receptor beta chains follows, all from one sample in a study of beta chain features in type 1 diabetes. Here immunoSEQ multiplex PCR was the method, and the copy in TCRdb shows in-frame clones only, minus some. The sample carries 100,000 to 150,000 clones, 17% recorded once. Input material: central memory CD4+ T cells from blood. The receptors here all came from a man between 18 and 35 years old with type 1 diabetes. Each CDR3 is given with its conserved first and last residue. The D gene is left open where the match is weak. Clone size is given for some rows only: seen once, a few or many times, or a class if the clone is expanded.

d_gene	j_gene	abundance	v_gene	CDR3aa	CDR3nt
-	TRBJ2-3	-	TRBV6-5	CASSYDNTQYF	TGTGCCAGCAGTTACGACAATACGCAGTATTTT
-	TRBJ1-2	-	TRBV19	CASRGVNYGYTF	TGTGCCAGTAGAGGGGTTAACTATGGCTACACCTTC
TRBD2	TRBJ2-7	-	TRBV6-5	CASSYGGTSGSYEQYF	TGTGCCAGCAGTTACGGCGGGACTAGCGGGAGCTACGAGCAGTACTTC
-	TRBJ2-1	-	TRBV5-6	CASSSDAGTTGTGEQFF	TGTGCCAGCAGCTCCGACGCCGGGACAACAGGGACGGGGGAGCAGTTCTTC
-	TRBJ1-6	-	TRBV9	CASSVSQQSPLHF	TGTGCCAGCAGCGTCTCTCAGCAGTCACCCCTCCACTTT
TRBD2	TRBJ2-1	few	TRBV7-9	CASIPGTSGTSGQFF	TGTGCCAGCATCCCCGGGACTAGCGGAACTAGTGGGCAGTTCTTC
TRBD2	TRBJ2-3	-	TRBV9	CASSSTAGGPYDTQYF	TGTGCCAGCAGCTCGACAGCGGGGGGGCCTTACGATACGCAGTATTTT
-	TRBJ2-5	-	TRBV18	CASSPYQETQYF	TGTGCCAGCTCACCTTACCAAGAGACCCAGTACTTC
TRBD2	TRBJ2-5	-	TRBV30	CAWSVGASGRWETQYF	TGTGCCTGGAGTGTTGGCGCTAGCGGGAGATGGGAGACCCAGTACTTC
-	TRBJ2-3	few	TRBV5-1	CASSLDPDTQYF	TGCGCCAGCAGCTTGGACCCAGATACGCAGTATTTT
TRBD2	TRBJ2-3	-	TRBV9	CASSVAGGRTDTQYF	TGTGCCAGCAGCGTCGCGGGGGGCCGCACAGATACGCAGTATTTT
TRBD2	TRBJ2-1	many	TRBV2	CASNPLAGGPNEQFF	TGTGCCAGCAACCCACTAGCGGGAGGCCCCAATGAGCAGTTCTTC
TRBD2	TRBJ2-1	few	TRBV7-6	CASSSGLALYNEQFF	TGTGCCAGCAGCTCGGGACTAGCGCTCTACAATGAGCAGTTCTTC
-	TRBJ1-1	few	TRBV29-1	CSVYTGLGTEAFF	TGCAGCGTGTACACAGGGCTGGGCACTGAAGCTTTCTTT
TRBD2	TRBJ2-1	few	TRBV9	CASSLRGLAGVSEQFF	TGTGCCAGCAGCCTCCGCGGACTAGCGGGAGTAAGTGAGCAGTTCTTC
TRBD1	TRBJ1-2	-	TRBV7-3	CASSSGQNYGYTF	TGTGCCAGCAGTTCGGGACAGAACTATGGCTACACCTTC
TRBD1	TRBJ1-2	once	TRBV7-2	CASSPFLTGEKGYTF	TGTGCCAGCAGCCCCTTTCTAACAGGGGAAAAAGGCTACACCTTC
-	TRBJ1-1	-	TRBV5-4	CASSPGTLSTEAFF	TGTGCCAGCAGCCCCGGGACCCTAAGCACTGAAGCTTTCTTT
-	TRBJ2-3	many	TRBV18	CASSPSGATDTQYF	TGTGCCAGCTCACCATCTGGGGCCACAGATACGCAGTATTTT
TRBD1	TRBJ2-7	-	TRBV5-5	CASSLPGTDEQYF	TGTGCCAGCAGCTTACCCGGGACAGACGAGCAGTACTTC
TRBD2	TRBJ2-7	-	TRBV6-5	CASIKPSGGEQYF	TGTGCCAGCATCAAGCCTAGCGGGGGTGAGCAGTACTTC
-	TRBJ2-5	-	TRBV29-1	CSVDGLGLAEQYF	TGCAGCGTTGATGGTCTCGGTCTCGCGGAGCAGTACTTC
-	TRBJ1-6	-	TRBV5-6	CASSFRTVSPLHF	TGTGCCAGCAGCTTTAGGACAGTTTCACCCCTCCACTTT
TRBD2	TRBJ2-3	few	TRBV19	CASSPGLSTDTQYF	TGTGCCAGTAGCCCGGGACTAAGCACAGATACGCAGTATTTT
TRBD1	TRBJ2-1	-	TRBV5-4	CASSLRQGAGNEQFF	TGTGCCAGCAGCTTGCGACAGGGGGCGGGCAATGAGCAGTTCTTC
TRBD1	TRBJ2-1	-	TRBV11-2	CASSRTGTGGHEQFF	TGTGCCAGCAGCCGAACTGGGACAGGGGGACATGAGCAGTTCTTC
-	TRBJ2-5	-	TRBV10-3	CATFSPGGETQYF	TGTGCCACCTTCAGCCCAGGGGGGGAGACCCAGTACTTC
-	TRBJ1-2	few	TRBV30	CAWKSGDKDYGYTF	TGTGCCTGGAAGTCAGGGGATAAGGACTATGGCTACACCTTC
-	TRBJ1-1	-	TRBV4-2	CASSQVSRDTEAFF	TGTGCCAGCAGCCAAGTGTCCAGAGACACTGAAGCTTTCTTT
TRBD1	TRBJ1-5	few	TRBV10-3	CAISGQGAGQPQHF	TGTGCCATCAGTGGACAGGGGGCGGGTCAGCCCCAGCATTTT
-	TRBJ1-5	few	TRBV4-2	CASSQDWGSNQPQHF	TGTGCCAGCAGCCAAGATTGGGGGAGCAATCAGCCCCAGCATTTT
-	TRBJ2-5	-	TRBV5-6	CASSLSAIETQYF	TGTGCCAGCAGCTTGTCGGCTATTGAGACCCAGTACTTC
TRBD1	TRBJ1-1	-	TRBV7-6	CASSLVSRGHTEAFF	TGTGCCAGCAGCTTAGTTAGCAGGGGGCATACTGAAGCTTTCTTT
-	TRBJ1-2	-	TRBV27	CASSHGLGGGYTF	TGTGCCAGCAGTCATGGACTAGGGGGTGGCTACACCTTC
-	TRBJ2-3	many	TRBV19	CASSMQRSAQYF	TGTGCCAGTAGTATGCAGAGGAGTGCGCAGTATTTT
TRBD1	TRBJ1-5	few	TRBV30	CAWAGQGNQPQHF	TGTGCCTGGGCCGGACAGGGCAATCAGCCCCAGCATTTT
-	TRBJ1-4	many	TRBV2	CASYGARDEKLFF	TGTGCCAGCTACGGGGCCAGGGATGAAAAACTGTTTTTT
-	TRBJ1-4	-	TRBV30	CAWSPGVDEKLFF	TGTGCCTGGAGTCCTGGTGTGGACGAAAAACTGTTTTTT
TRBD1	TRBJ1-2	few	TRBV29-1	CGEWDRANYGYTF	TGCGGAGAGTGGGACAGAGCTAACTATGGCTACACCTTC
TRBD1	TRBJ1-4	-	TRBV18	CASSTGAGGEKLFF	TGTGCCAGCTCAACAGGGGCCGGAGGTGAAAAACTGTTTTTT
-	TRBJ2-7	-	TRBV9	CASSVVATSYEQYF	TGTGCCAGCAGCGTAGTGGCTACTTCCTACGAGCAGTACTTC
TRBD2	TRBJ2-1	many	TRBV4-1	CASSQVRSGSWNEQFF	TGCGCCAGCAGCCAAGTCCGTAGCGGGAGTTGGAATGAGCAGTTCTTC
-	TRBJ2-5	few	TRBV30	CAWSVRGTLRETQYF	TGTGCCTGGAGTGTACGGGGTACCCTCCGTGAGACCCAGTACTTC
-	TRBJ1-2	-	TRBV30	CAWKIGGPYGYTF	TGTGCCTGGAAGATCGGGGGCCCCTATGGCTACACCTTC
-	TRBJ2-7	-	TRBV11-1	CASSLTGTYNLGQYF	TGTGCCAGCAGCCTTACCGGGACATACAATCTCGGGCAGTACTTC
TRBD1	TRBJ2-1	few	TRBV7-2	CASSPDRGRDEQFF	TGTGCCAGCAGCCCAGACAGGGGGCGGGATGAGCAGTTCTTC
-	TRBJ1-4	few	TRBV9	CASSVDEGEKLFF	TGTGCCAGCAGCGTAGATGAGGGTGAAAAACTGTTTTTT
TRBD1	TRBJ2-3	few	TRBV18	CASSAGTGGTDTQYF	TGTGCCAGCTCGGCCGGGACAGGTGGGACAGATACGCAGTATTTT
-	TRBJ1-2	few	TRBV6-5	CASSYSGRANYGYTF	TGTGCCAGCAGTTACTCGGGCAGGGCTAACTATGGCTACACCTTC
-	TRBJ2-7	few	TRBV7-9	CASSLEIPHEQYF	TGTGCCAGCAGCTTAGAAATTCCCCACGAGCAGTACTTC
TRBD2	TRBJ2-5	few	TRBV7-9	CASSSGGLETQYF	TGTGCCAGCAGCTCGGGGGGGTTGGAGACCCAGTACTTC
TRBD1	TRBJ1-3	-	TRBV30	CAWSPTGTAGNTIYF	TGTGCCTGGAGTCCTACCGGGACAGCTGGAAACACCATATATTTT
-	TRBJ2-4	medium-sized	TRBV7-2	CASSLGGPAKNIQYF	TGTGCCAGCAGCTTAGGGGGGCCAGCCAAAAACATTCAGTACTTC